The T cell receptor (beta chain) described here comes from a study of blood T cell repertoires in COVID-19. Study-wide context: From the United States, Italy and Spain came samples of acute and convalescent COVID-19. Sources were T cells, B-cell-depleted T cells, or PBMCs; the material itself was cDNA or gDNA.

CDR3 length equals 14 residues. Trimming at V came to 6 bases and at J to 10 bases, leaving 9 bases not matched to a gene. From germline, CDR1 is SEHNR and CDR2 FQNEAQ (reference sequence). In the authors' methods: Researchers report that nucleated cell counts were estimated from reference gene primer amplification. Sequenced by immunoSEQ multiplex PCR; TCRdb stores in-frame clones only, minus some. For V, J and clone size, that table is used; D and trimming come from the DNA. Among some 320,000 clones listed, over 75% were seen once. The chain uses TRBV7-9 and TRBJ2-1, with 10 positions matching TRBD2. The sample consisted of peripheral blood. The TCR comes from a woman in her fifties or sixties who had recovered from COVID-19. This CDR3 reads CASRYTSGVGEQFF. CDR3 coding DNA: TGTGCCAGCAGGTACACTAGCGGGGTGGGAGAGCAGTTCTTC.